What follows describes a single T cell receptor (beta chain). Germline values: CDR1 SGHTA, CDR2 FQGTGA. This CDR3 comprises 15 residues. The ends were cut back, 2 bases at V and 3 bases at J, with 12 bases in the middle. Those who donated were healthy HIV-negative adults, with no recent acute infections or vaccinations reported. All of the donors resided in Nashville, Tennessee, and each was a Caucasian adult. The data were taken from a study of shared clonotypes between healthy human individuals. Samples underwent the assay at deep level. The assay was immunoSEQ multiplex PCR, and TCRdb's table has in-frame clones only and misses some. The sample gives more than 2 million clones, 95% of which show up once; roughly 0.13% is in the top ten.

Specimen: naive CD4+ T cells sorted from blood. The subset was: CD45RA+ positively selected. The source of this sequence is a man younger than 30 in good health. The V gene is TRBV7-3, the J gene TRBJ2-3; D not resolved. Here the CDR3 DNA reads TGTGCCAGCAGCTTAGGAGATAGGCTGACAGATACGCAGTATTTT. This gives the protein CASSLGDRLTDTQYF. The variable domain in full, completed from reference TRBV7-3 and TRBJ2-3, reads GAGVSQTPSNKVTEKGKYVELRCDPISGHTALYWYRQSLGQGPEFLIYFQGTGAADDSGLPNDRFFAVRPEGSVSTLKIQRTERGDSAVYLCASSLGDRLTDTQYFGPGTRLTVL.